This TCR beta chain was observed in a study of PD-L1 blockade in urothelial cancer (TCRdb year 2017). The study in broad terms: All patients started therapy around 2014 and received atezolizumab 1,200 mg intravenously every 3 weeks. An ECOG performance status of 0 or 1 was recorded for the patients, and 0 to 3 prior chemotherapy regimens had been received by the patients. Twenty-nine patients had pretreatment blood TCR-seq, some 25 had at least one posttreatment blood collection, and some 25 had tumor TCR-seq. Blood samples were analyzed at 3 weeks after treatment start (second dose) and at 6 weeks after treatment start. TCR sequencing covered pretreatment tumor samples and matched, serially collected peripheral blood taken before and after atezolizumab treatment. About nine tenths of the roughly 29 patients were males with bladder-origin urothelial cancer, and about 65% of the roughly 29 reported a prior smoking history. In the same patients, whole exome sequencing and RNA sequencing of pretreatment tumors were performed in addition to TCR sequencing. Durable clinical benefit was achieved by nine patients and was not achieved by 20 patients. Blood samples gave a median of approximately 150,000 T cells and tens of thousands of unique TCRs, with a median clonality of 0.080. Durable clinical benefit was defined as a progression-free survival longer than 6 months, and TCR features were additionally tested against progression-free survival and overall survival. An exploratory multi-omic analysis was conducted of the somatic, immune and clinical correlates of response to PD-L1 blockade with atezolizumab in urothelial cancer. Study-wide conclusions, independent of this receptor: Among patients with durable benefit, tumor-associated TCR clones showed greater expansion in peripheral blood 3 weeks after treatment started (n ≈ 20, p = 0.022). Small sample size (n ≈ 27) and many exploratory analyses mean the results are intended to be hypothesis-generating. A pretreatment peripheral blood TCR clonality below the median was linked to improved progression-free and overall survival.

In the case of this clone: The clone's antigen remains unknown. The input lacks base qualities; no much larger clone sits a single base away.

Synthetic TCR analog templates were spiked into each PCR to estimate absolute template abundance from read counts. The immunoSEQ assay was used to amplify TCRbeta CDR3 regions from genomic DNA with bias-controlled V and J gene primers. Sequencing of rearranged TCRbeta segments was done at approximately 20X coverage. In the authors' own workflow: Clustering was used to correct sequencing errors, and CDR3s were annotated against IMGT so that V, D and J genes could be assigned. Out-of-frame and stop-codon sequences were excluded, and only productive TCRbeta rearrangements were used in downstream analyses. Clonality was computed as one minus Shannon entropy normalized by the log of the number of unique productive sequences. Clones differing between time points or between blood and tumor were identified using Fisher's exact test with Benjamini-Hochberg correction, with an adjusted p below 0.01 applied as the threshold. Sourced from immuneACCESS, this table was stored by TCRdb with only in-frame sequences that have V and J called. A share of the clones is absent; for the studies checked, an unresolved V gene accounts for under half, and the remainder has no known explanation. D and trimming were read from the DNA, whereas the V and J calls and clone size are those reported in that table. The sample yields 50,000 to 55,000 clones; over 65% were counted once. The top ten hold 1% to 1.5% of the sample.

The germline V gene (reference sequence) gives CDR1 as LNHDA and CDR2 as SQIVND. CDR3 length: 14 amino acids, cysteine to phenylalanine. CDR3 DNA only is kept here, 42 bases in frame from base 1. For this chain, trimming is 4 bases at the V end and 4 bases at the J end, and the number of junction bases without a gene match is 7. The time point label on this specimen signifies: pretreatment peripheral blood. The cohort comprised 25 to 30 patients with locally advanced or metastatic urothelial carcinoma treated at Memorial Sloan Kettering on a trial protocol. Peripheral blood mononuclear cells were collected pretreatment and during treatment, with between 1 and 8 total time points per patient. The Qiagen DNeasy Blood extraction kit was used to purify genomic DNA from total PBMCs and tumor samples. Collected pretreatment and during treatment, PBMCs were isolated and stored as previously described.

The receptor comes from a man aged 45-65 years with urothelial cancer. The input for sequencing was PBMCs, taken around atezolizumab (anti-PD-L1) treatment. The sequence links TRBV19 to TRBJ2-7; 7 junctional bases match TRBD1. This receptor carries the CDR3 CASSTTTGAYEQYF. The DNA reads as follows: TGTGCCAGTAGTACAACCACAGGGGCGTACGAGCAGTACTTC.